Listed here is a single T cell receptor beta chain. Its antigen is still unknown. Different DNA sequences within this sample yield the same CDR3. The source of the sample is a study of OX40 agonist ivuxolimab in advanced cancers. At the level of the study: Partial responses were achieved by three patients: one hepatocellular carcinoma, two cutaneous melanoma. Study-level results: People who partly responded at 0.1-3.0 mg/kg had some of the least clonal expansion seen.

Repertoires were generated with immunoSEQ multiplex PCR, while TCRdb's copy carries only in-frame clones and drops some. The table records around 76,000 clones, about 89% of them present only once. The V end lost 3 bases, the J end lost 1 base, and 9 bases lay between the germline ends. This CDR3 has 14 amino acids. Germline CDR1 MNHEY, CDR2 SVGAGI. The sample consisted of CD4+ or CD8+ T cells sorted from blood, taken in a trial of the OX40 agonist ivuxolimab. The chain links TRBV6-5 to TRBJ1-1, with TRBD1 as a possible D gene (5 bases). This TCR derives from an adult with an advanced solid tumor such as melanoma, head and neck, liver or kidney cancer. CDR3: CASSYGGTNTEAFF. The CDR3 DNA reads TGTGCCAGCAGTTATGGGGGGACGAACACTGAAGCTTTCTTT.